This T cell receptor (beta chain) was observed in a study of blood T cell repertoires in COVID-19. Across the whole study: PBMCs, B-cell-depleted T cells, or T cells provided the cDNA or gDNA that made up the material.

As processed by the authors: Amplified reference gene primers provided the basis for estimating nucleated cell counts. Using immunoSEQ multiplex PCR, the repertoire was profiled, and TCRdb retains in-frame clones only, with some absent. V, J and clone size are taken as reported in that table, and D and trimming were inferred from the DNA itself. This table has 260,000 or so clones, about nine tenths appearing once. Trimming took off 4 bases at V and 3 bases at J, with 13 bases between the two ends. CDR3 length equals 14 residues. CDR1 is SGHNT and CDR2 is YYREEE in the germline V gene (reference sequence). In Cohort 3, a recovered donor had either two negative PCRs, clearance, or symptom resolution.

The TCR originated in a man younger than 35 who had recovered from COVID-19. The source material was PBMCs or T cells enriched from blood (not recorded which). This chain joins TRBV5-4 and TRBJ1-2, with D possibly being TRBD1 (5 bases). In DNA form, the CDR3 reads TGTGCCAGCAGCACGGTGGGCAGGGACTATGGCTACACCTTC. Amino acids: CASSTVGRDYGYTF.